One and the same sample provided the 15 T cell receptor beta chains below, sequenced in a study of tumor and adjacent non-tumor tissue in lung cancer. A modified ARM-PCR protocol with three rounds of nested PCR amplified TCRbeta. MiXCR was run by TCRdb on the multiplex PCR reads, yielding one entry per CDR3 protein. The data contain about 93,000 distinct CDR3 sequences, approximately 65% of them singletons. RNA was extracted from bulk tissue without any cell sorting. Sequenced sample: lung tumor tissue. Every receptor here comes from a man between 60 and 75 years old with non-small cell lung cancer.

A note on this clonotype: Without the conserved terminal phenylalanine or tryptophan, this CDR3 likely stems from a read error. The chain links TRBV12-3 or TRBV12-4 to TRBJ2-5; D is possibly TRBD2 (5 bases). V was cut by 3 bases and J by 1 base, with 12 bases left in between. The CDR3 has 15 amino acids. The DNA of the CDR3 is TGTGCCAGCAGTTTCGCGAGAGGAGGCCAAGAGACCCAGTACTTA. This codes for CASSFARGGQETQYL.

For this clonotype: One end of the junction is discordant with germline, which a read error may explain. This chain uses TRBV4-1 with TRBJ2-5, with 9 bases lining up with TRBD1. The CDR3 is 15 residues long. Germline CDR1 MGHRA, CDR2 YSYEKL. This CDR3 reads CASSLTGGLRETQYF. The CDR3 DNA reads TGCGCCAGCAGCCTGACAGGGGGGTTACGGGAGACTCAGTACTTC.

This clonotype was counted a few times. This chain links TRBV7-8 with TRBJ2-5; TRBD2 aligns across 7 bases. CDR1 and CDR2 (germline): SGHVS, FQNEAQ. The ends lost 5 bases at V and 2 bases at J; junction bases unmatched: 11. The CDR3 is made up of 16 amino acids. The CDR3 nucleotides read TGTGCCAGCAGCCTGAGGTCGGGTAGCGGGCAAGAGACCCAGTACTTC. Translating gives CASSLRSGSGQETQYF.

V is TRBV20-1 and J is TRBJ2-1; 13 nucleotides align to TRBD2. The J segment lost 0 bases and the V segment lost 7 bases, leaving 9 bases of the junction unmatched. The germline gives CDR1 DFQATT, CDR2 SNEGSKA (reference sequence). This CDR3 spans 17 amino acids. The CDR3 region is CSGTSGSRALSYNEQFF. CDR3 bases: TGCAGTGGGACTAGCGGGAGCAGGGCCCTCTCCTACAATGAGCAGTTCTTC.

The V call is TRBV29-1, the J call TRBJ1-1, with 12 positions matching TRBD1. CDR1 SQVTM and CDR2 ANQGSEA come from the germline V gene. CDR3 length: 14 amino acids. Trimming took 5 bases from V and 13 from J; bases not matched to a gene: 14. The CDR3: CSVPGQGALTGVFF. CDR3 in DNA: TGCAGCGTTCCGGGACAGGGGGCGCTTACTGGAGTTTTCTTT.

In regard to this clonotype: A much larger clone is a single base away; this may be a read error. CDR3 nucleotide sequence: TGTGCCATCAGTACGACAGGGGGCTCAGCTTTCTTT. Amino acids: CAISTTGGSAFF. V is TRBV6-2 or TRBV6-3 and J is TRBJ1-1; 10 nucleotides agree with TRBD1. The germline gives CDR1 MNHEY, CDR2 SVGEGT. CDR3 length: 12 residues.

A remark on this clonotype: At one of its ends the junction is not consistent with the germline gene, which may arise from a read error. The chain has TRBV6-6 and TRBJ2-6, with D possibly being TRBD1 (5 bases). Germline CDR1 MNHNY, CDR2 SVGAGI (reference sequence). The CDR3 consists of 16 residues. CDR3 coding DNA: TGTGCCAGCAGTTACGTGATAGGGGCTGGGGCCAACGTCCTGATTTTC. Translated: CASSYVIGAGANVLIF.

As to this clonotype: Given a much more abundant clone one base away, this may be a read error. V gene TRBV29-1 combines with J gene TRBJ2-7, with 9 bases aligning to TRBD1. The germline CDR1 and CDR2 sequences are SQVTM and ANQGSEA. The CDR3 runs to 13 residues. CDR3 nucleotides: TGCAGCGTTGTACAGGGGGCGGGTTACGGGCAGTACTTC. Translating it yields CSVVQGAGYGQYF.

With respect to this clonotype: The junction differs from germline at one of its ends, possibly a read error. The rearrangement uses TRBV13 and TRBJ2-7; 8 bases map to TRBD1. The CDR3 runs to 16 residues. Germline values: CDR1 PRHDT, CDR2 FYEKMQ (reference sequence). The DNA of the CDR3 is TGTCCCAGCAGCCCGCCTGGACAGGGAAAGCGCTACGAGCAGTACTTC. Protein product: CPSSPPGQGKRYEQYF.

This clonotype appeared once. The junction and the germline gene differ at one end; a read error may be behind it. The chain has TRBV6-6 and TRBJ2-3; a possible D gene is TRBD1 (5 bases). Germline assignment: CDR1 MNHNY and CDR2 SVGAGI (reference sequence). The CDR3 covers 14 residues. CDR3 DNA sequence: TGTGCCAGCAGGGCAAGGGGTCGTACAGATACGAAGTATTTT. This translates into CASRARGRTDTKYF.

This clonotype has at least ten counts. The V gene is TRBV7-9, the J gene TRBJ1-5, with a possible D match to TRBD1 (6 bases). The germline V gene has CDR1 SEHNR and CDR2 FQNEAQ (reference sequence). This CDR3 is built from 14 residues. Trimming shortened V by 2 bases and J by 6 bases, and 11 bases separated the two germline ends. The DNA for the CDR3 is TGTGCCAGCAGCTTACCCGGGGGCAGTCAGCCCCAGCATTTT. As protein: CASSLPGGSQPQHF.

This clonotype has a handful of counts. Since a much larger clone is just one base distant, this may be a read error. This chain joins TRBV12-3 or TRBV12-4 and TRBJ1-2; no definite D call. The CDR3 covers 13 residues. The CDR3 coding sequence is TGTGCCAGCAGCCCCCAGGCCAACTATAGCTACACCTTC. It codes for CASSPQANYSYTF.

This clonotype showed up many times. The chain has TRBV5-1 and TRBJ2-7; 8 bases are shared with TRBD1. With V trimmed by 4 bases and J by 3 bases, 9 bases remained unmatched. The CDR3 totals 15 residues. The germline CDR1 and CDR2 sequences are SGHRS and YFSETQ. The CDR3 protein is CASSPGQDTLYEQYF. The CDR3, as DNA: TGCGCCAGCAGCCCGGGACAGGATACCCTCTACGAGCAGTACTTC.

This clonotype was seen just once. The germline gene is not matched at one end of the junction; a read error may be the cause. This chain uses TRBV20-1 with TRBJ2-4; 10 bases map to TRBD1. The CDR3 is made up of 16 amino acids. Germline values: CDR1 DFQATT, CDR2 SNEGSKA (reference sequence). Written as DNA, the CDR3 is TGCAGCGCTAGTTGGGACAGGGGTTCCCCCAAAAACACTCAGTACTTC. Residues: CSASWDRGSPKNTQYF.

In the case of this clonotype: A read error may be the cause here, since a much bigger clone is one base away. The rearrangement links TRBV28 to TRBJ2-2; D is ambiguous. Germline CDR1 MDHEN, CDR2 SYDVKM. The CDR3 spans 11 residues. The chain's CDR3 is CTSSLSGELFF. The CDR3 DNA is TGTACCAGCAGTTTGAGCGGGGAGCTGTTTTTT.